Below, 27 T cell receptor beta chains from the same sample are listed, as sequenced in a study of blood T cells in healthy people across ages. A second roughly 7 to 11 cycle PCR used barcoded and J-beta primers. TCRdb analysed the 5' RACE reads with MiXCR anew, one entry per CDR3 protein. The table lists approximately 800,000 distinct CDR3 sequences, roughly three fifths of them singletons. Sequencing input: blood. These receptors came from a man between 40 and 49 years old in good health.

V usage is TRBV7-3 and J usage is TRBJ2-7, with D maybe TRBD1 (5 bases). The closer fit of TRBJ2-5 to the DNA end suggests the J call may be wrong. In germline, CDR1 is SGHTA, CDR2 FQGTGA. The CDR3 runs 14 residues. The CDR3 region is CASSFQGTWETQYF. The CDR3 DNA follows: TGTGCCAGCAGCTTCCAGGGCACTTGGGAGACCCAGTACTTC.

In its sample, this clonotype was seen a few times. V gene TRBV20-1 combines with J gene TRBJ2-7; perhaps TRBD2 as D (6 bases). V was pared by 0 bases and J by 2 bases, with 14 bases between. The germline gives CDR1 DFQATT, CDR2 SNEGSKA (reference sequence). The CDR3 totals 15 residues. CDR3 residues: CSARDKRRTTYEQYF. CDR3 DNA: TGCAGTGCTAGAGATAAAAGACGGACTACCTACGAGCAGTACTTC.

The chain employs TRBV12-3 or TRBV12-4 and TRBJ2-6; weak D call: TRBD1 (5 bases). This CDR3 region has 15 residues. Trimming took 5 bases from V and 4 from J, leaving 12 bases between them. The CDR3 coding sequence is TGTGCCAGCAGTATCAGGGTCTTGGGGGCCAACGTCCTGACTTTC. Translation: CASSIRVLGANVLTF.

The genes are TRBV20-1 and TRBJ2-7, with a possible D match to TRBD2 (6 bases). The germline V and J ends were trimmed by 0 bases and 3 bases, with 15 bases remaining between them. Germline V CDR1 and CDR2: DFQATT, SNEGSKA (reference sequence). The CDR3 runs 15 residues. Here the CDR3 reads CSARDTPAGGYEQYF. CDR3 DNA sequence: TGCAGTGCTAGAGATACTCCAGCCGGGGGCTACGAGCAGTACTTC.

This clonotype was seen a single time. The chain couples TRBV16 to TRBJ1-2, with 7 bases lining up with TRBD1. This CDR3 has 16 amino acids. Germline lookup yields CDR1 KGHSY and CDR2 FQNENV. Losses at the gene ends were 4 bases for V and 2 bases for J; bases not matched to a gene: 10. CDR3: CASSRLSGGENYGYTF. The CDR3 DNA reads TGTGCCAGCAGCCGACTCTCAGGGGGAGAGAACTATGGCTACACCTTC.

The chain couples TRBV3-1 to TRBJ2-7, with no clear D. Germline V gene data show CDR1 as LGHDT and CDR2 as YNNKEL (reference sequence). Between the trimmed V and J ends, which lost 2 bases and 2 bases, there was a span of 7 bases. The CDR3 runs 13 residues. Here the CDR3 reads CASSQLGTYEQYF. In nucleotides, the CDR3 is TGTGCCAGCAGCCAATTAGGAACCTACGAGCAGTACTTC.

This chain uses TRBV2 with TRBJ2-5; TRBD2 matches 8 bases. CDR3 length: 14 amino acids. From germline, CDR1 is SNHLY and CDR2 FYNNEI. V shed 3 bases and J 3 bases; nucleotides not matched to a gene: 3. In DNA, the CDR3 is TGTGCCAGCAGTGACCGGACTAGCAAAGAGACCCAGTACTTC. Residues: CASSDRTSKETQYF.

The CDR3 loop reads CASKSPTGFNEKLFF. The CDR3 DNA is TGTGCCAGCAAATCCCCGACGGGGTTTAATGAAAAACTGTTTTTT. This chain joins TRBV12-3 or TRBV12-4 and TRBJ1-4; D is ambiguous. The CDR3 sequence is 15 residues long. V shed 7 bases and J shed 4 bases, with 16 bases lying between them.

The rearrangement links TRBV5-4 to TRBJ2-1, with 9 bases identical to TRBD2. Germline assignment: CDR1 SGHNT and CDR2 YYREEE (reference sequence). Trimming removed 1 base from V and 3 bases from J; junction bases left unmatched: 2. The CDR3 extends over 15 amino acids. The CDR3 region has the DNA TGTGCCAGCAGCTTGCGGACTAGCGACTACAATGAGCAGTTCTTC. It encodes CASSLRTSDYNEQFF.

The chain has TRBV12-3 or TRBV12-4 and TRBJ2-4; D is ambiguous. V lost 8 bases and J 8 bases, leaving 16 bases between the germline ends. CDR3 size: 13 residues. The CDR3 bases are TGTGCCAGCGCCCAACAAGAGTGGGACATTCAGTACTTC. Amino acid sequence: CASAQQEWDIQYF.

The V and J genes are TRBV5-1 and TRBJ2-1; 11 positions match TRBD2. Germline CDR1 is SGHRS and CDR2 is YFSETQ. The V and J ends lost 2 bases and 7 bases, in that order; junction bases with no gene match: 14. This CDR3 has 18 residues. The CDR3 spells CASSFPGLGLAGGNEQFF. The CDR3 coding sequence is TGCGCCAGCAGCTTTCCAGGACTGGGGCTAGCGGGGGGAAATGAGCAGTTCTTC.

The V call is TRBV18, the J call TRBJ1-1; D is undetermined. V lost 5 bases to trimming and J lost 7 bases, with 17 bases between them. Germline V gives CDR1 KGHSH, CDR2 LQKENI. The length of the CDR3 is 14 residues. CDR3 DNA sequence: TGTGCCAGCTCATCGACCCAGGACGGCTATGAAGCTTTCTTT. Protein product: CASSSTQDGYEAFF.

This clonotype was counted between two and nine times. The chain uses TRBV7-6 and TRBJ1-6, with D unresolved. Germline-derived CDR1 and CDR2 are SGHVS and FNYEAQ. The CDR3 runs 15 residues. V shed 1 base and J shed 8 bases, with 12 bases lying between them. The CDR3 is CASSLGSFSDSPLHF. DNA of the CDR3: TGTGCCAGCAGCTTAGGGAGCTTTTCGGATTCACCCCTCCACTTT.

In its sample, this clonotype was seen a few times. The chain recombines TRBV7-9 with TRBJ1-6; 9 bases line up with TRBD1. CDR1 and CDR2 from the germline V gene are SEHNR and FQNEAQ (reference sequence). V shed 5 bases, J shed 7 bases, and the junction held 6 bases outside the gene matches. The CDR3 has 15 residues. The CDR3 sequence: CASSLTGGGNSPLHF. The DNA for the CDR3 is TGTGCCAGCAGCCTGACAGGGGGAGGGAATTCACCCCTCCACTTT. The full variable domain, completed using reference TRBV7-9 and TRBJ1-6, is DTGVSQNPRHKITKRGQNVTFRCDPISEHNRLYWYRQTLGQGPEFLTYFQNEAQLEKSRLLSDRFSAERPKGSFSTLEIQRTEQGDSAMYLCASSLTGGGNSPLHFGNGTRLTVT.

The V gene is TRBV20-1, the J gene TRBJ2-3; 12 bases are a match to TRBD2. The germline gives CDR1 DFQATT, CDR2 SNEGSKA (reference sequence). After removal of 6 bases from V and 7 bases from J, the junction contained 8 bases not matched to a gene. The CDR3 is made up of 14 amino acids. Here the CDR3 DNA reads TGCAGTGCGTCTCTAGCGGGAGGGCCCAATACGCAGTATTTT. As protein: CSASLAGGPNTQYF.

This chain connects TRBV27 to TRBJ2-3; maybe TRBD1 (6 bases). Trimming removed 5 bases from V and 1 base from J, with 13 bases in between. In germline, CDR1 is MNHEY, CDR2 SMNVEV (reference sequence). The length of the CDR3 is 15 residues. The CDR3 here is CASSPDRLGTDTQYF. In nucleotides, the CDR3 is TGTGCCAGCAGTCCCGACAGGCTTGGCACAGATACGCAGTATTTT.

The chain couples TRBV27 to TRBJ2-2, with TRBD1 identical over 7 bases. Trimming cost V 8 bases and J 0 bases; bases outside gene matches: 15. The CDR3 consists of 18 residues. CDR1 and CDR2 (germline): MNHEY, SMNVEV (reference sequence). The CDR3 loop reads CASRLEVRQGANTGELFF. CDR3 bases: TGTGCCAGCCGGTTAGAGGTCCGACAGGGCGCGAACACCGGGGAGCTGTTTTTT.

The V gene is TRBV7-9, the J gene TRBJ2-2; perhaps TRBD2 as D (5 bases). V shed 0 bases and J shed 7 bases, with 9 bases lying between them. The CDR3 loop spans 14 amino acids. Germline loops: CDR1 SEHNR, CDR2 FQNEAQ (reference sequence). In DNA, the CDR3 is TGTGCCAGCAGCTTAGCGGGAGCTGGCGGGGAGCTGTTTTTT. Encoded protein: CASSLAGAGGELFF.

V usage is TRBV27 and J usage is TRBJ2-7; D not resolved. The CDR3 is 16 residues long. Germline V gene sequence: CDR1 MNHEY, CDR2 SMNVEV (reference sequence). The V end was cut by 3 bases, the J end by 3 bases, with 18 bases between. The CDR3: CASSFTRPRLNYEQYF. The CDR3 nucleotides read TGTGCCAGCAGTTTTACCAGGCCCAGACTCAACTACGAGCAGTACTTC.

The rearrangement links TRBV5-1 to TRBJ2-5; unclear D gene. V was pared by 4 bases and J by 2 bases, with 15 bases between. The CDR3 is made up of 15 amino acids. The germline V gene encodes CDR1 SGHRS and CDR2 YFSETQ. CDR3 amino acids: CASSARGHLQETQYF. Here the CDR3 DNA reads TGCGCCAGCAGCGCCCGTGGGCACCTACAAGAGACCCAGTACTTC.

Details on this clonotype: Lacking the conserved final phenylalanine or tryptophan, this CDR3 likely reflects a read error. The gene calls are TRBV28 and TRBJ2-5; D is unclear. This CDR3 is 13 amino acids long. Germline V gene lookup returns CDR1 MDHEN and CDR2 SYDVKM. Trimming shortened V by 10 bases and J by 4 bases, and 16 bases separated the two germline ends. In nucleotides, the CDR3 is TGTGCCACCTCTACCCCCAGCCGAGAGACCCAGTACTAC. This codes for CATSTPSRETQYY.

The chain couples TRBV12-3 or TRBV12-4 to TRBJ1-2, with TRBD1 matching over 9 bases. With V trimmed by 5 bases and J by 6 bases, 4 bases remained unmatched. The CDR3 loop spans 13 amino acids. CDR3 amino acids: CASSKGQGHGYTF. As DNA, the CDR3 is TGTGCCAGCAGTAAGGGACAGGGACATGGCTACACCTTC.

As regards this clonotype: Given a much more abundant clone one base away, this may be a read error. The chain employs TRBV12-3 or TRBV12-4 and TRBJ2-5; 7 nucleotides line up with TRBD1. The J call could be wrong; TRBJ2-7 is a better fit for the DNA end. This CDR3 comprises 13 residues. CDR3 protein: CASSVRGRDEQYF. The CDR3 nucleotides read TGTGCCAGCAGTGTCAGGGGGAGAGACGAGCAGTACTTC.

The CDR3 DNA reads as TGTGCCAGCAGCTTAAATCTGAGGCAGTCAATGCCGCGCGAGCAGTACTTC. Translating gives CASSLNLRQSMPREQYF. The J gene is TRBJ2-7, the V gene TRBV7-6; D not certain. This CDR3 has 17 amino acids. Germline CDR1 SGHVS, CDR2 FNYEAQ. Between the trimmed V and J ends, which lost 2 bases and 6 bases, there was a span of 23 bases.

This clonotype was observed a single time. The chain links TRBV20-1 to TRBJ1-5, with unresolved D. Germline CDR1 reads DFQATT; CDR2 reads SNEGSKA (reference sequence). The CDR3 length is 15 residues. Deletions cut 0 bases from V and 4 bases from J, with 13 bases between. CDR3 nucleotide sequence: TGCAGTGCTAGAGAGTCCAGGATGCGAAATCAGCCCCAGCATTTT. This gives the protein CSARESRMRNQPQHF.

This clonotype has a handful of counts. This chain joins TRBV9 and TRBJ2-3; TRBD1 is a possible D gene (5 bases). The V gene's germline CDR1 is SGDLS and CDR2 YYNGEE. The CDR3 spans 16 residues. V was pared by 0 bases and J by 0 bases, with 11 bases between. The CDR3 DNA follows: TGTGCCAGCAGCGTAGGGGCTGGGGCCAGCACAGATACGCAGTATTTT. It is translated as CASSVGAGASTDTQYF.

This clonotype was observed a handful of times. This chain connects TRBV3-1 to TRBJ2-5, with 12 bases matching TRBD2. Germline CDR1 and CDR2: LGHDT and YNNKEL (reference sequence). Trimming removed 4 bases from V and 2 bases from J; junction bases left unmatched: 14. There are 19 residues in the CDR3. DNA for the CDR3: TGTGCCAGCAGCCCCTTGAGGGCACTAGCGGGGGGTCATCAAGAGACCCAGTACTTC. Amino acid sequence: CASSPLRALAGGHQETQYF.